This T cell receptor beta chain was recorded in a study of chemoradiotherapy in HPV16-positive cancers. Turning to the study itself: Candidate HPV-specific clones and shared TCR motifs came from two HPV16-positive patients. Notes on the study in general: Non-HPV-specific T cells did not expand in tumors during treatment, whereas candidate HPV-specific clones and E7-related motifs did. Functional assays defining HPV-specific T cells used only two HPV16-positive patients.

The CDR3 loop spans 15 amino acids. In germline, CDR1 is LNHDA, CDR2 SQIVND (reference sequence). Trimming took 7 bases from V and 7 from J; bases not matched to a gene: 13. Method: immunoSEQ multiplex PCR; TCRdb's copy keeps in-frame clones and lacks some. The sample lists thousands of clones, around 90% seen once, with 4% in the top ten. Details on this clone: The target antigen is unknown.

Sequenced here: tumor tissue, sampled from a patient who underwent chemoradiotherapy. This chain uses TRBV19 with TRBJ2-1; 7 nucleotides match TRBD2. The source of this sequence is a human donor with HPV-associated anogenital cancer. The CDR3 bases are TGTGCCAGTAAAAATCGGGCGGGAGATGGAAATGAGCAGTTCTTC. Encoded protein: CASKNRAGDGNEQFF.